The 13 T cell receptor beta chains given below trace back to one sample, sequenced in a study of T cell responses to AZD1222 COVID-19 vaccine. Measured with immunoSEQ multiplex PCR; TCRdb has only the in-frame clones, and not every one. The data hold approximately 150,000 clones, with approximately 88% observed a single time. Material: peripheral blood, obtained on day 0 of AZD1222 vaccination. The source of these receptors is an adult in good health.

V gene TRBV28 combines with J gene TRBJ2-1; D is undetermined. The V end was cut by 4 bases, the J end by 9 bases, with 7 bases between. The CDR3 totals 11 residues. Looked up from germline, CDR1 is MDHEN and CDR2 is SYDVKM. The CDR3 nucleotides read TGTGCCAGCAGTTATCGAGTTGAGCAGTTCTTC. It codes for CASSYRVEQFF.

This chain joins TRBV7-2 and TRBJ1-3; D gene ambiguous. CDR1 is SGHTA and CDR2 is FQGNSA in the germline V gene. V lost 0 bases, J lost 0 bases, and 9 bases lay in between. This CDR3 spans 16 amino acids. CDR3 in DNA: TGTGCCAGCAGCTTAGCCAACCCTATCTCTGGAAACACCATATATTTT. Translated, it gives CASSLANPISGNTIYF.

V and J are TRBV11-2 and TRBJ1-1; D is undetermined. The CDR3 is 13 residues long. The germline V gene encodes CDR1 SGHAT and CDR2 FQNNGV. Deletions cut 3 bases from V and 3 bases from J, with 8 bases between. The CDR3 bases are TGTGCCAGCAGCTTGGTGGACTACACTGAAGCTTTCTTT. It specifies CASSLVDYTEAFF.

This clone was detected a few times. The chain combines TRBV6-1 with TRBJ1-2; 11 bases are shared with TRBD1. The CDR3 length is 16 residues. The germline V gene encodes CDR1 MNHNS and CDR2 SASEGT. V lost 0 bases, J lost 2 bases, and 2 bases stayed unmatched. The CDR3 region has the DNA TGTGCCAGCAGTGAAGCCGGGACAGGGGGAAACTATGGCTACACCTTC. Amino acids: CASSEAGTGGNYGYTF.

The J gene is TRBJ1-6, the V gene TRBV7-2; D call uncertain. V was shortened by 5 bases and J by 8 bases, with 16 bases between the two germline ends. The CDR3 sequence is 15 residues long. The germline V gene encodes CDR1 SGHTA and CDR2 FQGNSA. CDR3 DNA sequence: TGTGCCAGCAGCCATTCACCGGGGAGAGATTCACCCCTCCACTTT. This gives the protein CASSHSPGRDSPLHF.

J is TRBJ2-2 and V is TRBV28; D is unresolved. Germline V gene data show CDR1 as MDHEN and CDR2 as SYDVKM. Trimming pared 5 bases from V and 7 bases from J, leaving 5 bases between. This CDR3 is built from 11 residues. In nucleotides, the CDR3 is TGTGCCAGCAGTGGCAGCGGGGAGCTGTTTTTT. Translated: CASSGSGELFF.

The chain couples TRBV7-9 to TRBJ2-7; TRBD2 matches at 10 bases. Germline V gene lookup returns CDR1 SEHNR and CDR2 FQNEAQ (reference sequence). V lost 2 bases, J lost 3 bases, and 10 bases stayed unmatched. This CDR3 has 17 residues. The CDR3 nucleotides read TGTGCCAGCAGCTTATTCCCGACTAGCGGGTCGTACTACGAGCAGTACTTC. Translated: CASSLFPTSGSYYEQYF.

The chain is built from TRBV5-1 and TRBJ1-1; D unresolved. V lost 2 bases to trimming and J lost 1 base, with 15 bases between them. The germline gives CDR1 SGHRS, CDR2 YFSETQ. The CDR3 length is 16 residues. CDR3 in amino acids: CASSFGGPGKNTEAFF. CDR3 nucleotide sequence: TGCGCCAGCAGCTTTGGAGGCCCTGGGAAGAACACTGAAGCTTTCTTT.

The chain links TRBV28 to TRBJ1-1; no definite D call. From germline, CDR1 is MDHEN and CDR2 SYDVKM. V lost 3 bases, J lost 1 base, and 9 bases lay in between. The CDR3 is made up of 14 amino acids. The CDR3 region is CASSFLLQNTEAFF. CDR3 nucleotide sequence: TGTGCCAGCAGTTTCCTACTCCAGAACACTGAAGCTTTCTTT. Drawing the rest from reference TRBV28 and TRBJ1-1, the complete variable domain is DVKVTQSSRYLVKRTGEKVFLECVQDMDHENMFWYRQDPGLGLRLIYFSYDVKMKEKGDIPEGYSVSREKKERFSLILESASTNQTSMYLCASSFLLQNTEAFFGQGTRLTVV.

V gene TRBV30 combines with J gene TRBJ2-7; 11 bases fit TRBD2. Germline V CDR1 and CDR2: GTSNPN, SVGIG (reference sequence). The CDR3 is 15 amino acids. Germline trimming cut 2 bases from V and 4 bases from J; bases unmatched to any gene: 7. CDR3 nucleotide sequence: TGTGCCTGGAGTCCAGGGACTAGCGGTCTTTACGAGCAGTACTTC. It yields the protein CAWSPGTSGLYEQYF.

This chain links TRBV2 with TRBJ1-6; 10 bases agree with TRBD1. The V gene's germline CDR1 is SNHLY and CDR2 FYNNEI. This CDR3 contains 15 residues. Unmatched junction bases numbered 8, after V lost 5 bases and J lost 10 bases. The CDR3 DNA follows: TGTGCCAGCAGTCTTGGACAGGGGGGTCAATCACCCCTCCACTTT. Translated: CASSLGQGGQSPLHF.

V usage is TRBV5-5 and J usage is TRBJ2-5; TRBD1 is a possible D gene (6 bases). This CDR3 has 14 residues. Per germline, CDR1 SGHKS and CDR2 YYEKEE (reference sequence). Trimming took 7 bases from V and 1 from J, leaving 14 bases between them. CDR3 amino acids: CASGRRQVQETQYF. CDR3 nucleotide sequence: TGTGCCAGCGGCCGTCGACAGGTCCAAGAGACCCAGTACTTC.

CDR3 protein: CSGGQDNVNTEAFF. The CDR3 DNA sequence: TGCAGCGGGGGACAGGATAATGTGAACACTGAAGCTTTCTTT. The chain recombines TRBV29-1 with TRBJ1-1; 8 positions agree with TRBD1. After removal of 7 bases from V and 0 bases from J, the junction contained 7 bases not matched to a gene. The germline V gene has CDR1 SQVTM and CDR2 ANQGSEA. This CDR3 has 14 residues.